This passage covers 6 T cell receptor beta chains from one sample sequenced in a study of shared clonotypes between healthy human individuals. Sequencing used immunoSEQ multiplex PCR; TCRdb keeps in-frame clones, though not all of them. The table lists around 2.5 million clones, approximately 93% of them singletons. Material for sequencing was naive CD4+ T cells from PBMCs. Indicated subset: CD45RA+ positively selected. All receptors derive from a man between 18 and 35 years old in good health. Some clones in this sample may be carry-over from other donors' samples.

The CDR3 bases are TGTGCCAGCAGTTACGGGACTCTGGGGCTTAACTATGGCTACACCTTC. Translation gives CASSYGTLGLNYGYTF. The chain uses TRBV6-6 and TRBJ1-2, with a weak D call TRBD1 (5 bases). Looked up from germline, CDR1 is MNHNY and CDR2 is SVGAGI (reference sequence). Trimming removed 2 bases at V and 1 base at J, with 14 bases between. CDR3 length: 16 amino acids.

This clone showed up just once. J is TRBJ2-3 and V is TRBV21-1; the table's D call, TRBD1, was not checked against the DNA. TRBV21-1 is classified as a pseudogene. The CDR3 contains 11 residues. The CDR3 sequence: CASRALDTQYF. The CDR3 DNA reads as TGTGCCAGCAGGGCTCTAGATACGCAGTATTTT.

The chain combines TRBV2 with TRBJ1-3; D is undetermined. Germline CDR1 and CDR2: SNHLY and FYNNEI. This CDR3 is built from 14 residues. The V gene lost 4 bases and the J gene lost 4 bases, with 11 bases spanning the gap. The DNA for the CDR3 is TGTGCCAGCAGTGCCGGGAATAGGGGAAACACCATATATTTT. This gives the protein CASSAGNRGNTIYF.

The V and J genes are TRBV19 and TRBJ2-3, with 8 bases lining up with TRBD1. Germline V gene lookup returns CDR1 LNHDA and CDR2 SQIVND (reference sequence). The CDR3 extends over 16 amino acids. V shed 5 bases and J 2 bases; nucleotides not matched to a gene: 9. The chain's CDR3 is CASSDGTGRSTDTQYF. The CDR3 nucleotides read TGTGCCAGTAGTGATGGGACAGGCCGTTCCACAGATACGCAGTATTTT.

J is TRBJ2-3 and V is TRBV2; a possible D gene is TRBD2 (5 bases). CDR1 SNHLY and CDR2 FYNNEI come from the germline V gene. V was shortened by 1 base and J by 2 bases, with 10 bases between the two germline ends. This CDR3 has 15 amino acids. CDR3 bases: TGTGCCAGCAGTGAAGGTTTCGGGGTCACAGATACGCAGTATTTT. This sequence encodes CASSEGFGVTDTQYF.

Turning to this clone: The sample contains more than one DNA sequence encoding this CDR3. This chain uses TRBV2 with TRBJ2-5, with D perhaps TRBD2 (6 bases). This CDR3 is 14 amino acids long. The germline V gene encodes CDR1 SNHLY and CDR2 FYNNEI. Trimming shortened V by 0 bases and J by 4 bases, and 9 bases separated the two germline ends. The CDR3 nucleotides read TGTGCCAGCAGTGAAGCGGGGGGAGGAGAGACCCAGTACTTC. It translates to CASSEAGGGETQYF.